Presented here are 18 T cell receptor beta chains from one specimen sequenced in a study of blood T cell repertoires in COVID-19. Only in-frame clones appear in the TCRdb table, and some are missing; sequencing was by immunoSEQ multiplex PCR. Of under 50,000 clones listed, around 90% were seen once; the top ten hold just over 9.5%. Sequencing used peripheral blood. These receptors were collected from a man aged 45-65 years with active COVID-19.

The gene calls are TRBV4-1 and TRBJ1-5, with D possibly TRBD1 on 5 matching bases. The germline V gene encodes CDR1 MGHRA and CDR2 YSYEKL. The CDR3 totals 15 residues. Between the trimmed V and J ends, which lost 3 bases and 3 bases, there was a span of 12 bases. In nucleotides, the CDR3 is TGCGCCAGCAGCCAGGGGGAGGGGTACAATCAGCCCCAGCATTTT. Translated, it gives CASSQGEGYNQPQHF.

The CDR3, as DNA: TGTGCCAGCAGCCCACAGGGGCTTCGGACTGAAGCTTTCTTT. Amino acids: CASSPQGLRTEAFF. J is TRBJ1-1 and V is TRBV7-7; 7 bases agree with TRBD1. The CDR3 contains 14 residues. The germline CDR1 and CDR2 sequences are SSHAT and FNYEAQ (reference sequence). J gave up 5 bases and V 5 bases, and 8 bases lay outside the gene matches.

The chain links TRBV3-1 (or the pseudogene TRBV3-2) to TRBJ1-3; D perhaps matches TRBD1 (6 bases). From germline, CDR1 is LGHDT and CDR2 YNNKEL (reference sequence). CDR3 size: 15 residues. The V end was cut by 7 bases, the J end by 4 bases, with 17 bases between. As DNA, the CDR3 is TGTGCCAGCACCCCGTTTAGGGGGAAAGGAAACACCATATATTTT. Protein: CASTPFRGKGNTIYF.

The chain combines TRBV2 with TRBJ2-1, with TRBD1 matching over 7 bases. This CDR3 is built from 14 residues. V shed 6 bases, J shed 7 bases, and the junction held 9 bases outside the gene matches. Germline CDR1 SNHLY, CDR2 FYNNEI. The CDR3: CASSPDRPFNEQFF. The CDR3 bases are TGTGCCAGCAGCCCGGACAGGCCCTTTAATGAGCAGTTCTTC.

This clone was found once. The V call is TRBV5-1, the J call TRBJ2-3; the match to TRBD2 covers 8 bases. V gave up 4 bases and J gave up 2 bases; unmatched junction bases: 9. Germline V gives CDR1 SGHRS, CDR2 YFSETQ. The CDR3 spans 16 residues. The CDR3 sequence: CASSPVAGGSTDTQYF. CDR3 sequence (DNA): TGCGCCAGCAGCCCAGTGGCGGGGGGCTCCACAGATACGCAGTATTTT.

The chain employs TRBV5-4 and TRBJ1-4; the D is unclear. Germline V gene lookup returns CDR1 SGHNT and CDR2 YYREEE (reference sequence). V was trimmed by 2 bases and J by 8 bases, leaving 10 bases between them. CDR3 length equals 13 residues. Written as DNA, the CDR3 is TGTGCCAGCAGCTTTGGGCCAAGCGAAAAACTGTTTTTT. It codes for CASSFGPSEKLFF. The full variable domain, in which reference TRBV5-4 and TRBJ1-4 provide the parts outside the CDR3, is ETGVTQSPTHLIKTRGQQVTLRCSSQSGHNTVSWYQQALGQGPQFIFQYYREEENGRGNFPPRFSGLQFPNYSSELNVNALELDDSALYLCASSFGPSEKLFFGSGTQLSVL.

This chain links TRBV30 with TRBJ1-2, with 10 nucleotides matching TRBD1. Germline assignment: CDR1 GTSNPN and CDR2 SVGIG (reference sequence). The CDR3 length is 12 residues. V shed 5 bases, J shed 8 bases, and the junction held 5 bases outside the gene matches. CDR3 coding DNA: TGTGCCTGGCGACAGGGGGCAAGGGGCTACACCTTC. This encodes CAWRQGARGYTF.

This clone was detected only once. The J gene is TRBJ2-3, the V gene TRBV5-1, with TRBD2 identical over 13 bases. Germline V gene data show CDR1 as SGHRS and CDR2 as YFSETQ. This CDR3 contains 16 residues. Trimming removed 0 bases from V and 4 bases from J; junction bases left unmatched: 2. In nucleotides, the CDR3 is TGCGCCAGCAGCTTGGGGACTAGCGGGAGTTCAGATACGCAGTATTTT. Translation gives CASSLGTSGSSDTQYF.

The sample holds a few counts of this clone. The chain combines TRBV6-1 with TRBJ2-7; TRBD2 might be the D (6 bases). The CDR3 has 16 amino acids. Trimming pared 1 base from V and 7 bases from J, leaving 20 bases between. CDR1 MNHNS and CDR2 SASEGT come from the germline V gene. The CDR3 nucleotides are TGTGCCAGCAGTGAAGGGGTTACCAGCGGACTAAGGGAGCAGTACTTC. It specifies CASSEGVTSGLREQYF.

V usage is TRBV5-8 and J usage is TRBJ2-7, with 9 bases lining up with TRBD1. Germline V gene lookup returns CDR1 SGHTS and CDR2 YDEGEE. This CDR3 region has 13 residues. V lost 1 base to trimming and J lost 7 bases; unmatched junction nucleotides: 3. The CDR3 nucleotides are TGTGCCAGCAGCTTGACAGGGGGCGGAGAGCAGTACTTC. It encodes CASSLTGGGEQYF.

The chain uses TRBV6-6 and TRBJ2-7, with TRBD1 identical over 8 bases. The CDR3 has 15 residues. With 8 bases clipped from V and 0 bases from J, the junction kept 9 bases outside the gene matches. Germline loops: CDR1 MNHNY, CDR2 SVGAGI (reference sequence). The chain's CDR3 is CASLKGQGYSYEQYF. CDR3 nucleotides: TGTGCCAGCCTGAAAGGACAGGGCTACTCCTACGAGCAGTACTTC.

The chain uses TRBV2 and TRBJ2-7, with 15 bases identical to TRBD2. Germline trimming cut 2 bases from V and 5 bases from J; bases unmatched to any gene: 7. This CDR3 is built from 17 residues. Germline V gene sequence: CDR1 SNHLY, CDR2 FYNNEI. CDR3 coding DNA: TGTGCCAGCAGTGAACCCGGACTAGCGGGAGGGCCCCACGAGCAGTACTTC. Translated: CASSEPGLAGGPHEQYF. Full variable domain (remainder filled in from reference TRBV2 and TRBJ2-7): EPEVTQTPSHQVTQMGQEVILRCVPISNHLYFYWYRQILGQKVEFLVSFYNNEISEKSEIFDDQFSVERPDGSNFTLKIRSTKLEDSAMYFCASSEPGLAGGPHEQYFGPGTRLTVT.

This chain links TRBV7-2 with TRBJ2-3; 7 bases map to TRBD1. The length of the CDR3 is 15 residues. Germline trimming cut 1 base from V and 14 bases from J; bases unmatched to any gene: 15. Germline V CDR1 and CDR2: SGHTA, FQGNSA. The CDR3 sequence: CASSLDAGGRLPRYF. The CDR3 DNA sequence: TGTGCCAGCAGCTTAGATGCAGGGGGACGCCTCCCGCGGTATTTT.

This clone was detected only once. DNA for the CDR3: TGTGCCTGGAGTGGCGGACAGGGGAGCAATCAGCCCCAGCATTTT. Protein: CAWSGGQGSNQPQHF. The V call is TRBV30, the J call TRBJ1-5; TRBD1 matches at 9 bases. J gave up 1 base and V 1 base, and 2 bases lay outside the gene matches. The CDR3 loop spans 15 amino acids. Looked up from germline, CDR1 is GTSNPN and CDR2 is SVGIG (reference sequence).

J is TRBJ1-1 and V is TRBV7-9; 9 bases agree with TRBD1. Germline assignment: CDR1 SEHNR and CDR2 FQNEAQ (reference sequence). The CDR3 spans 15 residues. The junction had 7 bases not matched to a gene; V was cut back by 5 bases and J by 3 bases. CDR3 sequence: CASSPTDRGHTEAFF. Here the CDR3 DNA reads TGTGCCAGCAGCCCCACGGACAGGGGACACACTGAAGCTTTCTTT.

The J gene is TRBJ2-2, the V gene TRBV2; a weak D match, TRBD2 (6 bases). In germline, CDR1 is SNHLY, CDR2 FYNNEI. This CDR3 spans 13 amino acids. The V end lost 8 bases, the J end lost 4 bases, and 11 bases lay between the germline ends. This chain's CDR3 is CASRERSTGELFF. The DNA of the CDR3 is TGTGCCAGCCGGGAGCGCTCCACCGGGGAGCTGTTTTTT.

The CDR3 sequence is CASSPRASGVQETQYF. CDR3 DNA: TGTGCCAGCTCACCACGGGCTAGCGGGGTCCAAGAGACCCAGTACTTC. The gene calls are TRBV18 and TRBJ2-5; 9 nucleotides line up with TRBD2. The length of the CDR3 is 16 residues. Germline V gene lookup returns CDR1 KGHSH and CDR2 LQKENI. With 1 base clipped from V and 1 base from J, the junction kept 4 bases outside the gene matches.

The chain joins TRBV5-1 to TRBJ1-2; 8 bases agree with TRBD1. Germline-derived CDR1 and CDR2 are SGHRS and YFSETQ. V gave up 0 bases and J gave up 4 bases; unmatched junction bases: 8. There are 16 residues in the CDR3. The CDR3 DNA follows: TGCGCCAGCAGCTTGGAAGGGAACAGGGGGGGCTATGGCTACACCTTC. Its protein product is CASSLEGNRGGYGYTF.